This T cell receptor (beta chain) appears in the sequencing data of a study of persistence of HIV-infected CD4 T cells. As concerns this clone: Its target is unknown.

The immunoSEQ assay was version 4, run in survey mode. Repertoires were generated with immunoSEQ multiplex PCR, while TCRdb's copy carries only in-frame clones and drops some. Found here are 6,000 to 8,500 clones, about four fifths of them singletons; the top ten hold about 66%. J was trimmed by 4 bases and V by 4 bases; bases with no gene match: 8. The CDR3 totals 16 residues. Germline-derived CDR1 and CDR2 are MNHEY and SVGAGI. The stimulus was lysate of CMV-infected fibroblasts, 10 ug/mL. Responding CD4+ T cells were sorted by upregulation of both CD40 ligand and CD69. Here the sequenced sample was CD4+ T cells sorted from PBMCs after approximately 19-hour stimulation, taken from a patient who received antiretroviral therapy. This chain links TRBV6-5 with TRBJ2-3, with TRBD1 matching 10 bases. This TCR was recovered from an adult woman with HIV who was CMV-seropositive. CDR3 loop: CASSSRDRGSPDTQYF. Here the CDR3 DNA reads TGTGCCAGCAGTTCTCGGGACAGGGGATCCCCAGATACGCAGTATTTT.